One and the same sample provided the 2 T cell receptor beta chains below, sequenced in a study of blood T cell repertoires in COVID-19. Clones were read by immunoSEQ multiplex PCR, and TCRdb kept only the in-frame ones, dropping some. This table has about 290,000 clones, 85% appearing once. Sequencing was performed on peripheral blood. The source is a woman aged 50 to 60 with active or convalescent COVID-19.

V and J are TRBV4-2 and TRBJ2-7; perhaps TRBD2 as D (6 bases). The CDR3 runs to 15 residues. Germline CDR1 and CDR2: LGHNA and YNFKEQ. Between the trimmed V and J ends, which lost 1 base and 3 bases, there was a span of 13 bases. The CDR3 bases are TGTGCCAGCAGCCAAGCCGGGACTCCTGACTACGAGCAGTACTTC. Amino acids: CASSQAGTPDYEQYF.

This clone showed up just a few times. The chain employs TRBV11-2 and TRBJ1-6, with D unclear. CDR1 is SGHAT, CDR2 FQNNGV, per germline. The CDR3 extends over 15 amino acids. Trimming shortened V by 0 bases and J by 6 bases, and 9 bases separated the two germline ends. The CDR3 region has the DNA TGTGCCAGCAGCTTAGAGGCAGGCGCTAATTCACCCCTCCACTTT. Translated: CASSLEAGANSPLHF. Full variable domain (missing parts from reference TRBV11-2 and TRBJ1-6): EAGVAQSPRYKIIEKRQSVAFWCNPISGHATLYWYQQILGQGPKLLIQFQNNGVVDDSQLPKDRFSAERLKGVDSTLKIQPAKLEDSAVYLCASSLEAGANSPLHFGNGTRLTVT.